This TCR beta chain was sequenced in a study of T cell responses to AZD1222 COVID-19 vaccine. Overall study findings and caveats: The study found vaccine-associated CD4 TCRs spanning spike, dominant at 160-218 and 743-854.

Assay used: immunoSEQ multiplex PCR; TCRdb lists only in-frame clones, some missing. The repertoire includes 150,000 or so clones, 90% to 95% of them detected once, and 1.1% to 1.5% sits in the top ten. Note on this clone: Its antigen is as yet unknown.

This material consisted of peripheral blood, taken on day 0 of AZD1222 vaccination. The receptor's source is an adult in good health.

CDR3 sequence: CANEIAGLETQYF. CDR3 DNA sequence: TGTGCCAACGAGATAGCGGGGTTGGAGACCCAGTACTTC. The chain is built from TRBV7-9 and TRBJ2-5, with 8 positions matching TRBD2. Germline CDR1 is SEHNR and CDR2 is FQNEAQ (reference sequence). Trimming removed 10 bases from V and 5 bases from J; junction bases left unmatched: 9. CDR3 size: 13 residues.